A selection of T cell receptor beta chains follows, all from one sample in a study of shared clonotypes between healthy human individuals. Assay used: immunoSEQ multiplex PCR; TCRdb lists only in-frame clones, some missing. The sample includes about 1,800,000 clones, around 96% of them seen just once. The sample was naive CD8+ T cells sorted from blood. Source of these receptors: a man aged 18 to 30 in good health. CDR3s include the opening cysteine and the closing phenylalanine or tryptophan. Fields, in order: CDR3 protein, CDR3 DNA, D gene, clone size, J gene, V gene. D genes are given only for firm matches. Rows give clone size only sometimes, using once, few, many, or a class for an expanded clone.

CDR3 protein: CASSQGGGRGYEQYF; CDR3 DNA: TGTGCCAGCAGCCAAGGGGGGGGGCGCGGCTACGAGCAGTACTTC; D gene: .; clone size: .; J gene: TRBJ2-7; V gene: TRBV7-2
CDR3 protein: CSAMGGEARTDTQYF; CDR3 DNA: TGCAGCGCCATGGGGGGGGAGGCCCGCACAGATACGCAGTATTTT; D gene: TRBD2; clone size: .; J gene: TRBJ2-3; V gene: TRBV29-1
CDR3 protein: CASSQVEVSSYEQYF; CDR3 DNA: TGCGCCAGCAGCCAAGTTGAGGTGAGCTCCTACGAGCAGTACTTC; D gene: .; clone size: once; J gene: TRBJ2-7; V gene: TRBV4-1
CDR3 protein: CASSHPGQAVEAFF; CDR3 DNA: TGTGCCAGCAGCCATCCGGGACAGGCAGTCGAGGCTTTCTTT; D gene: TRBD1; clone size: .; J gene: TRBJ1-1; V gene: TRBV16
CDR3 protein: CASSQEVGLSNQPQHF; CDR3 DNA: TGCGCCAGCAGCCAAGAAGTCGGCCTGAGCAATCAGCCCCAGCATTTT; D gene: .; clone size: few; J gene: TRBJ1-5; V gene: TRBV4-1
CDR3 protein: CASGTINSPLHF; CDR3 DNA: TGTGCCAGCGGGACAATTAATTCACCCCTCCACTTT; D gene: .; clone size: .; J gene: TRBJ1-6; V gene: TRBV7-9
CDR3 protein: CASSLSIGTGFGYTF; CDR3 DNA: TGTGCCAGCAGTTTATCGATAGGGACAGGGTTCGGCTACACCTTC; D gene: TRBD1; clone size: .; J gene: TRBJ1-2; V gene: TRBV27
CDR3 protein: CASSEWWSANYGYTF; CDR3 DNA: TGTGCCAGCAGTGAATGGTGGTCAGCTAACTATGGCTACACCTTC; D gene: .; clone size: .; J gene: TRBJ1-2; V gene: TRBV6-1
CDR3 protein: CASSSPGQGSYEQYF; CDR3 DNA: TGTGCCAGCAGCTCACCGGGACAGGGTTCATACGAGCAGTACTTC; D gene: TRBD1; clone size: .; J gene: TRBJ2-7; V gene: TRBV7-9
CDR3 protein: CASSQDNGFQETQYF; CDR3 DNA: TGCGCCAGCAGCCAAGATAACGGATTCCAAGAGACCCAGTACTTC; D gene: .; clone size: .; J gene: TRBJ2-5; V gene: TRBV4-1
CDR3 protein: CASSLRDRAKSYEQYF; CDR3 DNA: TGTGCCAGCAGCCTACGGGACAGGGCAAAGTCCTACGAGCAGTACTTC; D gene: TRBD1; clone size: .; J gene: TRBJ2-7; V gene: TRBV5-4
CDR3 protein: CSVDTPGPTYEQYF; CDR3 DNA: TGCAGCGTCGATACACCGGGTCCTACCTACGAGCAGTACTTC; D gene: .; clone size: .; J gene: TRBJ2-7; V gene: TRBV29-1
CDR3 protein: CASSRDTEAFF; CDR3 DNA: TGTGCCAGCAGCAGGGACACTGAAGCTTTCTTT; D gene: .; clone size: .; J gene: TRBJ1-1; V gene: TRBV27
CDR3 protein: CASRLRHQGREDTQYF; CDR3 DNA: TGTGCCAGCCGGCTGAGGCACCAGGGGCGTGAAGATACGCAGTATTTT; D gene: .; clone size: .; J gene: TRBJ2-3; V gene: TRBV28
CDR3 protein: CAISEGTRDEQYF; CDR3 DNA: TGTGCCATCAGTGAAGGGACTAGGGACGAGCAGTACTTC; D gene: TRBD2; clone size: .; J gene: TRBJ2-7; V gene: TRBV10-3